Presented here are 20 T cell receptor beta chains from one specimen sequenced in a study of OX40 agonist ivuxolimab in advanced cancers. Method: immunoSEQ multiplex PCR; TCRdb's copy keeps in-frame clones and lacks some. The data contain more than 55,000 clones, 70% to 85% of them seen just once; the ten biggest clones take up 6.3%. This material consisted of CD4+ or CD8+ T cells sorted from blood, taken in a trial of the OX40 agonist ivuxolimab. The receptors shown here come from an adult with an advanced solid tumor such as melanoma, head and neck, liver or kidney cancer.

V is TRBV25-1 and J is TRBJ2-5; TRBD2 is a possible D gene (7 bases). CDR3 length: 17 residues. Per the germline V gene, CDR1 is MGHDK and CDR2 is SYGVNS. V lost 4 bases, J lost 2 bases, and 20 bases lay in between. The CDR3 DNA follows: TGTGCCAGCAGTGGCGACACCGGGGGGCAGATACAAGAGACCCAGTACTTC. It is translated as CASSGDTGGQIQETQYF. Together with reference TRBV25-1 and TRBJ2-5, the CDR3 gives the full variable domain: EADIYQTPRYLVIGTGKKITLECSQTMGHDKMYWYQQDPGMELHLIHYSYGVNSTEKGDLSSESTVSRIRTEHFPLTLESARPSHTSQYLCASSGDTGGQIQETQYFGPGTRLLVL.

The gene calls are TRBV4-3 and TRBJ1-2; D unclear. Trimming stripped 0 bases from V and 0 bases from J, with 11 bases between. Germline loops: CDR1 LGHNA, CDR2 YSLEER. The CDR3 consists of 16 residues. The CDR3 nucleotides are TGCGCCAGCAGCCAAGATCAGTACCGCGCTAACTATGGCTACACCTTC. It codes for CASSQDQYRANYGYTF.

The gene calls are TRBV28 and TRBJ1-2, with a tentative D call TRBD1 (5 bases). The CDR3 covers 13 residues. From germline, CDR1 is MDHEN and CDR2 SYDVKM. Trimming left V 5 bases short and J 5 bases short, with 12 bases between. The CDR3 loop is CASSPGGSYGYTF. CDR3 DNA sequence: TGTGCCAGCAGTCCCGGGGGGTCGTATGGCTACACCTTC.

The chain uses TRBV11-2 and TRBJ2-3, with a possible D match to TRBD1 (5 bases). CDR1 and CDR2 from the germline V gene are SGHAT and FQNNGV. V was pared by 2 bases and J by 0 bases, with 6 bases between. The CDR3 covers 14 residues. CDR3 in amino acids: CASSLRGSTDTQYF. The CDR3 region has the DNA TGTGCCAGCAGCTTAAGGGGTAGCACAGATACGCAGTATTTT.

The CDR3 bases are TGTGCCAGCAGTTCCGGGGGATTCTCTGGAAACACCATATATTTT. Amino acid sequence: CASSSGGFSGNTIYF. The chain links TRBV27 to TRBJ1-3, with TRBD1 as a possible D gene (5 bases). Germline CDR1 MNHEY, CDR2 SMNVEV (reference sequence). Trimming removed 4 bases from V and 0 bases from J, with 10 bases in between. This CDR3 is built from 15 residues.

CDR3 DNA sequence: TGTGCCAGCAGTTTATTTGGACAGGGGGCTAAAGAGACCCAGTACTTC. This sequence encodes CASSLFGQGAKETQYF. The genes are TRBV28 and TRBJ2-5; 11 nucleotides match TRBD1. The CDR3 is 16 residues long. From germline, CDR1 is MDHEN and CDR2 SYDVKM. Trimming removed 1 base from V and 3 bases from J; junction bases left unmatched: 4.

Turning to this clone: An end of the junction differs from the germline gene, which may be a read error. The rearrangement links TRBV27 to TRBJ1-1; no reliable D call. The CDR3 sequence is 14 residues long. Germline lookup yields CDR1 MNHEY and CDR2 SMNVEV (reference sequence). Here the CDR3 reads CASSFAFLNTEAFF. CDR3 sequence (DNA): TGTGCCAGCAGTTTCGCCTTTCTGAATACTGAAGCTTTCTTT.

The sample holds a few counts of this clone. The chain is built from TRBV25-1 and TRBJ1-1; D call uncertain. This CDR3 comprises 12 residues. Between the trimmed V and J ends, which lost 4 bases and 11 bases, there was a span of 14 bases. The germline CDR1 and CDR2 sequences are MGHDK and SYGVNS. CDR3 in amino acids: CASSGPRGGAFF. CDR3 bases: TGTGCCAGCAGTGGTCCGCGGGGTGGGGCTTTCTTT. Combining the CDR3 with reference TRBV25-1 and TRBJ1-1 gives the whole variable domain EADIYQTPRYLVIGTGKKITLECSQTMGHDKMYWYQQDPGMELHLIHYSYGVNSTEKGDLSSESTVSRIRTEHFPLTLESARPSHTSQYLCASSGPRGGAFFGQGTRLTVV.

The chain uses TRBV9 and TRBJ2-1; the match to TRBD2 covers 7 bases. Germline loops: CDR1 SGDLS, CDR2 YYNGEE. This CDR3 is built from 15 residues. Trimming took 3 bases from V and 10 from J; bases not matched to a gene: 13. The CDR3 region is CASSGPSGALREQFF. The DNA of the CDR3 is TGTGCCAGCAGCGGGCCAAGCGGGGCCTTGAGAGAGCAGTTCTTC.

V is TRBV11-2 and J is TRBJ2-3, with 10 bases fitting TRBD1. V lost 3 bases, J lost 6 bases, and 9 bases stayed unmatched. The CDR3 runs 16 residues. CDR1 is SGHAT, CDR2 FQNNGV, per germline. CDR3 in amino acids: CASSFYPGQGKDTQYF. CDR3 in DNA: TGTGCCAGCAGCTTTTATCCGGGACAGGGGAAGGATACGCAGTATTTT.

The V call is TRBV5-1, the J call TRBJ2-3; 9 bases are shared with TRBD1. The CDR3 is made up of 16 amino acids. The germline V gene has CDR1 SGHRS and CDR2 YFSETQ. Trimming removed 0 bases from V and 3 bases from J; junction bases left unmatched: 5. CDR3 coding DNA: TGCGCCAGCAGCTTGGCACAGGGGGCGCTAACAGATACGCAGTATTTT. Translation: CASSLAQGALTDTQYF.

The chain carries TRBV28 and TRBJ2-1, with D tentatively TRBD2 (7 bases). Trimming pared 5 bases from V and 7 bases from J, leaving 21 bases between. Per germline, CDR1 MDHEN and CDR2 SYDVKM. CDR3 length: 16 amino acids. As DNA, the CDR3 is TGTGCCAGCAGTCCCTGGGGGGGGCTGGATTGGAATGAGCAGTTCTTC. Translation: CASSPWGGLDWNEQFF.

The chain couples TRBV7-9 to TRBJ2-1, with 14 bases matching TRBD2. V shed 4 bases and J 5 bases; nucleotides not matched to a gene: 1. The germline CDR1 and CDR2 sequences are SEHNR and FQNEAQ (reference sequence). The CDR3 covers 15 residues. The CDR3 region is CASSSGLAGDNEQFF. The DNA of the CDR3 is TGTGCCAGCAGCTCGGGACTAGCGGGAGACAATGAGCAGTTCTTC.

The rearrangement joins TRBV7-2 to TRBJ1-2, with D uncertain. Between the trimmed V and J ends, which lost 3 bases and 0 bases, there was a span of 8 bases. The germline gives CDR1 SGHTA, CDR2 FQGNSA. The CDR3 length is 14 residues. The CDR3 spells CASSFGLANYGYTF. DNA for the CDR3: TGTGCCAGCAGCTTCGGACTGGCTAACTATGGCTACACCTTC. Full variable domain (rest looked up from reference TRBV7-2 and TRBJ1-2): GAGVSQSPSNKVTEKGKDVELRCDPISGHTALYWYRQSLGQGLEFLIYFQGNSAPDKSGLPSDRFSAERTGGSVSTLTIQRTQQEDSAVYLCASSFGLANYGYTFGSGTRLTVV.

The CDR3 bases are TGTGCCAGCAGCGCAGCGGGACAGATGAACACTGAAGCTTTCTTT. Protein: CASSAAGQMNTEAFF. The rearrangement joins TRBV5-8 to TRBJ1-1, with TRBD1 matching over 7 bases. Germline V gene data show CDR1 as SGHTS and CDR2 as YDEGEE. The CDR3 has 15 residues. With 4 bases clipped from V and 0 bases from J, the junction kept 6 bases outside the gene matches.

In DNA form, the CDR3 reads TGTGCCAGCAGCTTATTGGCGGCTAGACTTAGCACAGATACGCAGTATTTT. It is translated as CASSLLAARLSTDTQYF. J is TRBJ2-3 and V is TRBV7-2, with D hard to call. CDR3 length equals 17 residues. Germline V gene data show CDR1 as SGHTA and CDR2 as FQGNSA. V was pared by 2 bases and J by 0 bases, with 15 bases between.

The genes are TRBV4-1 and TRBJ2-6, with D unclear. Germline V gene data show CDR1 as MGHRA and CDR2 as YSYEKL. The CDR3 covers 17 residues. The V end lost 1 base, the J end lost 2 bases, and 12 bases lay between the germline ends. The CDR3 DNA follows: TGCGCCAGCAGCCAAGGCTTAGTACTCCCTGGGGCCAACGTCCTGACTTTC. Translating gives CASSQGLVLPGANVLTF.

V and J are TRBV2 and TRBJ2-7, with TRBD1 identical over 7 bases. This CDR3 spans 14 amino acids. V was clipped by 6 bases and J by 6 bases; unmatched bases: 11. CDR1 and CDR2 (germline): SNHLY, FYNNEI. Here the CDR3 DNA reads TGTGCCAGCAGACGACAGGGTGTTGGGTCCGAGCAGTACTTC. Translation gives CASRRQGVGSEQYF.

The chain has TRBV29-1 and TRBJ1-1; 9 positions match TRBD1. Trimming removed 0 bases from V and 6 bases from J; junction bases left unmatched: 14. This CDR3 comprises 17 residues. CDR1 and CDR2 (germline): SQVTM, ANQGSEA. CDR3 in amino acids: CSVEDGGTGITGSEAFF. The DNA for the CDR3 is TGCAGCGTTGAAGATGGAGGGACAGGGATTACCGGGTCTGAAGCTTTCTTT.

The J gene is TRBJ1-3, the V gene TRBV19; TRBD1 aligns across 9 bases. The CDR3 totals 16 residues. V was clipped by 7 bases and J by 1 base; unmatched bases: 8. The germline V gene encodes CDR1 LNHDA and CDR2 SQIVND (reference sequence). CDR3 bases: TGTGCCAGTAACCCCCCCGGGACAGGGTCTGGAAACACCATATATTTT. It specifies CASNPPGTGSGNTIYF.